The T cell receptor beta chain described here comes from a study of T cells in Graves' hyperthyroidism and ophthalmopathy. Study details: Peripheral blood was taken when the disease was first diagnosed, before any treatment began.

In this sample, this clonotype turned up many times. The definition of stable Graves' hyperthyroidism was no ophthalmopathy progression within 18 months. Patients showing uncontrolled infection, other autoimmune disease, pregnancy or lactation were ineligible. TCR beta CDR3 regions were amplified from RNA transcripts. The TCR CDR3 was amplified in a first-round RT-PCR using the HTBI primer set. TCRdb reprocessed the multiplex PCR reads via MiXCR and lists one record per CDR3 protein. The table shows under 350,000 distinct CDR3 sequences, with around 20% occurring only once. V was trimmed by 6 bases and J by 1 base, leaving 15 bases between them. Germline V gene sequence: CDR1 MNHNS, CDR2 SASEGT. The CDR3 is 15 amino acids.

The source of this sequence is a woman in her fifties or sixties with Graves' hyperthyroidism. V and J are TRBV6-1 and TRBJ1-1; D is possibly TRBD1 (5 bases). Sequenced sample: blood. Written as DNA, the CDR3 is TGTGCCAGCAGGCTAGAAGGGGTCCCGAACACTGAAGCTTTCTTT. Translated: CASRLEGVPNTEAFF.